This T cell receptor beta chain was identified during a study of blood T cell repertoires in COVID-19. How the authors handled the data: Counts of nucleated cells, estimated from reference gene primer amplification, were obtained. The repertoire was sequenced with immunoSEQ multiplex PCR; TCRdb's copy has only in-frame clones and lacks some. Clone size and the V and J calls come from that table; the DNA yielded D and trimming. Among tens of thousands of clones listed, roughly 80% were seen once. The CDR3 extends over 15 amino acids. Germline V gene lookup returns CDR1 SGHRS and CDR2 YFSETQ. V dropped 6 bases and J dropped 8; count of bases not matched to a gene: 12.

This sequence was found in a man in his sixties with acute or convalescent COVID-19. The sequencing input was peripheral blood. The chain couples TRBV5-1 to TRBJ2-1; 9 positions agree with TRBD1. CDR3 sequence (DNA): TGCGCCAGCACCCTAGGGGGGACAGGGTTAGATGAGCAGTTCTTC. Residues: CASTLGGTGLDEQFF. The full variable domain, completed using reference TRBV5-1 and TRBJ2-1, is KAGVTQTPRYLIKTRGQQVTLSCSPISGHRSVSWYQQTPGQGLQFLFEYFSETQRNKGNFPGRFSGRQFSNSRSEMNVSTLELGDSALYLCASTLGGTGLDEQFFGPGTRLTVL.